The clone carrying this T cell receptor beta chain has just one count. The source of the sample is a study of CD8+CD57+ T cells in acquired aplastic anemia. Study details: Sorted CD4+ and CD8+ cell DNA averaged roughly 3.2 ug.

CDR1 and CDR2 (germline): SGDLS, YYNGEE. The CDR3 spans 15 residues. V was pared by 5 bases and J by 4 bases, with 10 bases of the junction left unmatched. Genomic DNA constituted the template upon which TCR beta VDJ and CDR3 profiling was performed. TCRdb re-analysed the reads in MiXCR, keeping a single row per CDR3 protein. The repertoire holds roughly 81,000 distinct CDR3 sequences, with over 35% as singletons. This clonotype was obtained from a human donor in good health, serving as a control. This rearrangement joins TRBV9 to TRBJ2-3, with TRBD1 matching over 7 bases. Sequenced input: sorted CD4+, CD8+, or CD8+CD57+ T cells (not recorded which) from PBMCs. This CDR3 is CASRDRGLGSDTQYF. The CDR3 DNA follows: TGTGCCAGCAGAGATAGGGGGCTCGGGTCAGATACGCAGTATTTT. Full variable domain (missing parts from reference TRBV9 and TRBJ2-3): DSGVTQTPKHLITATGQRVTLRCSPRSGDLSVYWYQQSLDQGLQFLIQYYNGEERAKGNILERFSAQQFPDLHSELNLSSLELGDSALYFCASRDRGLGSDTQYFGPGTRLTVL.